These 4 T cell receptor beta chains were all obtained from the same sample, sequenced in a study of T cells in Graves' hyperthyroidism and ophthalmopathy (dated by TCRdb to about 2019). The library was obtained by multiplex PCR. Sequencing was carried out with an Illumina HiSeq 2000. The TCR beta CDR3 regions were amplified from the RNA transcripts. The TCR CDR3 was subjected to a first round of RT-PCR using the HTBI primer set and the Qiagen OneStep RT-PCR kit. Using fastp at Q25 and MiXCR, TCRdb reprocessed the public reads and kept productive beta chains. Rows with one shared CDR3 protein collapse into an entry with the most common genes and DNA. Counted in this sample were 550,000 to 600,000 distinct CDR3 sequences; approximately 15% of them appeared once. The ten most abundant clones make up roughly 7% of the sample. Sequencing was performed on blood. The receptors were gathered from a woman younger than 30 with Graves' ophthalmopathy.

The sample holds many counts of this clonotype. This sequence joins TRBV11-2 and TRBJ2-2, with 10 bases that match TRBD1. This CDR3 is 18 amino acids long. The V gene's germline CDR1 is SGHAT and CDR2 FQNNGV. With V trimmed by 5 bases and J by 6 bases, 15 bases remained unmatched. Here the CDR3 DNA reads TGTGCCAGCAGCCCATTCCGGACAGGGGGGATTACTTCCGGGGAGCTGTTTTTT. It codes for CASSPFRTGGITSGELFF.

This clonotype appeared once. V is TRBV5-6 and J is TRBJ2-3, with TRBD2 identical over 14 bases. The CDR3 has 16 amino acids. Trimming at V came to 5 bases and at J to 9 bases, leaving 11 bases not matched to a gene. From germline, CDR1 is SGHDT and CDR2 YYEEEE. For the CDR3, the DNA is TGTGCCAGCAGGCCCAGACTAGCGGGAGGGCCTGGCACGCAGTATTTT. Residues: CASRPRLAGGPGTQYF.

This clonotype has ten or more counts. This rearrangement joins TRBV20-1 to TRBJ2-7; no clear D gene. The germline V gene encodes CDR1 DFQATT and CDR2 SNEGSKA (reference sequence). V gave up 1 base and J gave up 7 bases, with 14 bases separating them. The CDR3 runs to 13 residues. The chain's CDR3 is CSARARTDGEQYF. The CDR3 DNA follows: TGCAGTGCTAGAGCGCGGACCGATGGTGAGCAGTACTTC.

In this sample, this clonotype turned up many times. The rearrangement links TRBV6-1 to TRBJ2-1; TRBD2 might be the D (6 bases). V was clipped by 8 bases and J by 9 bases, with 29 bases between them. The germline V gene has CDR1 MNHNS and CDR2 SASEGT. This CDR3 comprises 17 residues. For the CDR3, the DNA is TGTGCCAGCGCTCCCGGGAGTGTGGGCGCGGTCCCGAGTGAGCAGTTCTTC. Translating it yields CASAPGSVGAVPSEQFF.